This passage covers 25 T cell receptor beta chains from one sample sequenced in a study of T-cell reconstitution after alpha-beta-depleted transplantation in children. The TCRbeta library incorporated unique molecular identifiers. Each CDR3 protein gets one entry after TCRdb re-called the PCR reads with MiXCR. The table includes 350,000 to 500,000 distinct CDR3 sequences, 43% detected once. The sequences come from PBMCs, collected before TCRalphabeta/CD19-depleted stem cell transplant. These receptors originate from a girl aged 2 to 9 with aplastic anemia, due to receive a stem cell transplant.

This sequence joins TRBV19 and TRBJ2-5; 9 positions agree with TRBD1. Germline V gene data show CDR1 as LNHDA and CDR2 as SQIVND (reference sequence). The CDR3 runs to 15 residues. Trimming took 1 base from V and 5 from J; bases not matched to a gene: 5. The CDR3 DNA sequence: TGTGCCAGTAGTATAGGGACAGGGGAGTGGGAGACCCAGTACTTC. Translated: CASSIGTGEWETQYF.

The V gene is TRBV5-4, the J gene TRBJ2-7, with D possibly TRBD1 on 7 matching bases. Germline V gene lookup returns CDR1 SGHNT and CDR2 YYREEE (reference sequence). Trimming took off 4 bases at V and 2 bases at J, with 16 bases between the two ends. CDR3 length: 15 amino acids. The CDR3 sequence is CASSRQGDFPYEQYF. Written as DNA, the CDR3 is TGTGCCAGCAGCCGCCAGGGGGACTTCCCCTACGAGCAGTACTTC. Together with reference TRBV5-4 and TRBJ2-7, the CDR3 gives the full variable domain: ETGVTQSPTHLIKTRGQQVTLRCSSQSGHNTVSWYQQALGQGPQFIFQYYREEENGRGNFPPRFSGLQFPNYSSELNVNALELDDSALYLCASSRQGDFPYEQYFGPGTRLTVT.

This rearrangement joins TRBV27 to TRBJ1-1; D is undetermined. This CDR3 comprises 13 residues. Trimming pared 2 bases from V and 5 bases from J, leaving 9 bases between. Germline CDR1 MNHEY, CDR2 SMNVEV (reference sequence). The CDR3 is CASSLGRLTEAFF. In DNA, the CDR3 is TGTGCCAGCAGTTTAGGAAGGTTAACTGAAGCTTTCTTT.

The rearrangement links TRBV20-1 to TRBJ2-1; maybe TRBD1 (6 bases). The V gene's germline CDR1 is DFQATT and CDR2 SNEGSKA (reference sequence). Trimming pared 0 bases from V and 8 bases from J, leaving 14 bases between. The CDR3 has 14 amino acids. The DNA for the CDR3 is TGCAGTGCTAGAGATCTGCAGGGGCTGGATGAGCAGTTCTTC. Translation: CSARDLQGLDEQFF.

V and J are TRBV12-3 or TRBV12-4 and TRBJ2-1; 15 nucleotides align to TRBD2. Trimming took 5 bases from V and 0 from J; bases not matched to a gene: 5. This CDR3 region has 18 residues. Written as DNA, the CDR3 is TGTGCCAGCAGTCTGGGACTAGCGGGGGGCCACTCCTACAATGAGCAGTTCTTC. It is translated as CASSLGLAGGHSYNEQFF.

This clonotype was recorded at least ten times. The chain has TRBV20-1 and TRBJ2-1, with a possible D match to TRBD2 (6 bases). The CDR3 spans 15 residues. Germline loops: CDR1 DFQATT, CDR2 SNEGSKA (reference sequence). With 6 bases removed from V and 0 bases from J, the gap between germline ends came to 15 bases. The CDR3 is CSALGSGSSYNEQFF. The CDR3 DNA follows: TGCAGTGCCCTCGGTAGCGGAAGCTCCTACAATGAGCAGTTCTTC.

The chain couples TRBV27 to TRBJ2-1; 7 positions match TRBD1. The V segment lost 1 base and the J segment 7 bases; nucleotides outside the gene matches: 7. Germline V CDR1 and CDR2: MNHEY, SMNVEV (reference sequence). CDR3 length equals 15 residues. For the CDR3, the DNA is TGTGCCAGCAGTTTATTAGGACAGGAAGGGAATGAGCAGTTCTTC. Translation: CASSLLGQEGNEQFF.

This clonotype has a count of ten or more. This chain's CDR3 is CASSSRAGDQETQYF. The CDR3 DNA is TGTGCCAGCAGCTCTCGGGCGGGGGACCAAGAGACCCAGTACTTC. This chain connects TRBV7-2 to TRBJ2-5; 7 nucleotides line up with TRBD2. The germline V gene has CDR1 SGHTA and CDR2 FQGNSA. The CDR3 covers 15 residues. Trimming removed 4 bases from V and 0 bases from J; junction bases left unmatched: 5.

The chain combines TRBV5-5 with TRBJ1-3; TRBD1 is a possible D gene (6 bases). Trimming shortened V by 5 bases and J by 0 bases, and 18 bases separated the two germline ends. Per the germline V gene, CDR1 is SGHKS and CDR2 is YYEKEE (reference sequence). This CDR3 is built from 17 residues. DNA of the CDR3: TGTGCCAGCAGTGAACACAGGGTATTAAACTCTGGAAACACCATATATTTT. This encodes CASSEHRVLNSGNTIYF.

The rearrangement links TRBV4-2 to TRBJ2-5; 11 bases map to TRBD2. The germline CDR1 and CDR2 sequences are LGHNA and YNFKEQ. The CDR3 has 15 amino acids. Trimming removed 4 bases from V and 4 bases from J; junction bases left unmatched: 5. As DNA, the CDR3 is TGTGCCAGCAGCCCGCTTCTAGCGGGAGGAGAGACCCAGTACTTC. It specifies CASSPLLAGGETQYF.

This clonotype was recorded a few times. The CDR3 protein is CASSWGQGTETQYF. CDR3 DNA sequence: TGTGCCAGCAGTTGGGGACAGGGGACCGAGACCCAGTACTTC. This chain connects TRBV12-3 or TRBV12-4 to TRBJ2-5; 10 bases fit TRBD1. The CDR3 has 14 residues. V was pared by 4 bases and J by 5 bases, with 4 bases of the junction left unmatched.

Of note for this clonotype: One end of the junction is discordant with germline, which a read error may explain. This chain connects TRBV20-1 to TRBJ2-3; 10 bases line up with TRBD2. Germline-derived CDR1 and CDR2 are DFQATT and SNEGSKA (reference sequence). The CDR3 contains 17 residues. Here the CDR3 DNA reads TGCAGTGCCAGAGGGAGAGGTCCTAGCGGGAGCAAAGATACGCAGTATTTT. This encodes CSARGRGPSGSKDTQYF.

This sequence joins TRBV10-3 and TRBJ2-3; 9 bases align to TRBD2. Germline assignment: CDR1 ENHRY and CDR2 SYGVKD. The length of the CDR3 is 15 residues. J was trimmed by 2 bases and V by 5 bases; bases with no gene match: 5. CDR3 in amino acids: CAISWREGHTDTQYF. The CDR3 DNA reads TGTGCCATCAGTTGGCGGGAGGGCCACACAGATACGCAGTATTTT.

The sample holds many counts of this clonotype. The gene calls are TRBV4-3 and TRBJ2-1, with TRBD2 matching over 8 bases. CDR3 length: 19 amino acids. CDR1 LGHNA and CDR2 YSLEER come from the germline V gene. V was clipped by 0 bases and J by 2 bases; unmatched bases: 12. The CDR3 DNA is TGCGCCAGCAGCCAAGATCTTGCGGGAGGATTGGGCGCCTACAATGAGCAGTTCTTC. This codes for CASSQDLAGGLGAYNEQFF.

In nucleotides, the CDR3 is TGTGCCAGCACCGAGCGGGGGGGTCCTGTCCTAAGGCAGTTCTTC. Translating it yields CASTERGGPVLRQFF. The rearrangement uses TRBV28 and TRBJ2-1, with 10 nucleotides matching TRBD2. J lost 12 bases, V lost 7 bases, and 15 bases had no gene match. The CDR3 has 15 amino acids. Looked up from germline, CDR1 is MDHEN and CDR2 is SYDVKM. The full variable domain, with the rest looked up from reference TRBV28 and TRBJ2-1, is DVKVTQSSRYLVKRTGEKVFLECVQDMDHENMFWYRQDPGLGLRLIYFSYDVKMKEKGDIPEGYSVSREKKERFSLILESASTNQTSMYLCASTERGGPVLRQFFGPGTRLTVL.

Regarding this clonotype: This may stem from a read error, because a much larger clone lies one nucleotide away. Because it lacks the conserved phenylalanine or tryptophan at the end, this CDR3 is likely a read error. The J gene is TRBJ2-7, the V gene TRBV27; D perhaps matches TRBD2 (6 bases). The CDR3 extends over 12 amino acids. With 8 bases removed from V and 3 bases from J, the gap between germline ends came to 11 bases. Germline V lookup: CDR1 MNHEY, CDR2 SMNVEV (reference sequence). The CDR3 protein is CASFTSSYEQYY. In nucleotides, the CDR3 is TGTGCCAGCTTCACTAGCAGCTACGAGCAGTACTAC.

The V call is TRBV20-1, the J call TRBJ1-3; D perhaps matches TRBD1 (6 bases). From germline, CDR1 is DFQATT and CDR2 SNEGSKA (reference sequence). This CDR3 has 14 residues. With 5 bases removed from V and 0 bases from J, the gap between germline ends came to 11 bases. The CDR3 spells CSASKGVSGNTIYF. For the CDR3, the DNA is TGCAGTGCTTCTAAGGGGGTCTCTGGAAACACCATATATTTT.

This sequence joins TRBV7-8 and TRBJ2-1; 12 nucleotides match TRBD2. V lost 2 bases, J lost 5 bases, and 4 bases stayed unmatched. This CDR3 spans 16 amino acids. Germline CDR1 SGHVS, CDR2 FQNEAQ. The CDR3 region has the DNA TGTGCCAGCAGCTTAAGGACTAGCGGGGCGGACAATGAGCAGTTCTTC. Its translation is CASSLRTSGADNEQFF.

The chain combines TRBV30 with TRBJ2-7, with D perhaps matching TRBD1 (9 bases). Germline CDR1 GTSNPN, CDR2 SVGIG (reference sequence). The CDR3 has 15 amino acids. V dropped 2 bases and J dropped 5 bases, with 19 bases sitting between them. This CDR3 is CAWSPGGTGSHEQYF. In DNA form, the CDR3 reads TGTGCCTGGAGTCCGGGGGGGACAGGGAGCCACGAGCAGTACTTC.

V is TRBV18 and J is TRBJ2-5, with 7 bases matching TRBD1. In germline, CDR1 is KGHSH, CDR2 LQKENI. V shed 7 bases, J shed 5 bases, and the junction held 7 bases outside the gene matches. This CDR3 is 13 amino acids long. In DNA, the CDR3 is TGTGCCAGCTTCCCAGGGGGAAGGGAGACCCAGTACTTC. Translation gives CASFPGGRETQYF. The variable domain in full, with the rest retrieved from reference TRBV18 and TRBJ2-5, is NAGVMQNPRHLVRRRGQEARLRCSPMKGHSHVYWYRQLPEEGLKFMVYLQKENIIDESGMPKERFSAEFPKEGPSILRIQQVVRGDSAAYFCASFPGGRETQYFGPGTRLLVL.

The chain joins TRBV12-3 or TRBV12-4 to TRBJ1-5; D is unclear. This CDR3 contains 14 residues. Trimming took off 6 bases at V and 0 bases at J, with 9 bases between the two ends. In DNA form, the CDR3 reads TGTGCCAGCAGCTTGACCGCTAGCAATCAGCCCCAGCATTTT. The encoded protein is CASSLTASNQPQHF.

This chain joins TRBV12-3 or TRBV12-4 and TRBJ1-4; TRBD1 might be the D (5 bases). Deletions cut 5 bases from V and 8 bases from J, with 15 bases between. The CDR3 is made up of 14 amino acids. CDR3 sequence reads: CASSVHSGGEKLFF. CDR3 in DNA: TGTGCCAGCAGTGTTCACTCCGGGGGGGAAAAACTGTTTTTT.

This chain joins TRBV6-1 and TRBJ1-2; 11 bases map to TRBD1. Germline trimming cut 6 bases from V and 6 bases from J; bases unmatched to any gene: 9. This CDR3 has 15 residues. Germline V gives CDR1 MNHNS, CDR2 SASEGT. This chain's CDR3 is CASSPGTGGSNGYTF. In DNA, the CDR3 is TGTGCCAGCAGCCCCGGGACAGGGGGGTCGAATGGCTACACCTTC.

This clonotype was observed a handful of times. This chain links TRBV6-1 with TRBJ2-1, with TRBD2 matching 11 bases. The CDR3 length is 17 residues. CDR1 and CDR2 (germline): MNHNS, SASEGT. Trimming took 4 bases from V and 7 from J; bases not matched to a gene: 12. CDR3 amino acids: CASSATVSGRVGNEQFF. The CDR3 DNA reads as TGTGCCAGCAGTGCCACGGTTAGCGGGAGGGTGGGGAATGAGCAGTTCTTC.

The V call is TRBV6-5, the J call TRBJ1-1; D is unresolved. Trimming took 0 bases from V and 3 from J, leaving 8 bases between them. Germline loops: CDR1 MNHEY, CDR2 SVGAGI. The CDR3 extends over 14 amino acids. The CDR3 loop is CASSYSGGDTEAFF. The CDR3 DNA reads TGTGCCAGCAGTTACTCAGGTGGGGACACTGAAGCTTTCTTT.